One and the same sample provided the 30 T cell receptor beta chains below, sequenced in a study of T cells in Graves' hyperthyroidism and ophthalmopathy. RNA transcripts were the template for amplifying TCR beta CDR3 regions. HTBI primers were used for first-round RT-PCR of the TCR CDR3. From the multiplex PCR reads, TCRdb called clonotypes with MiXCR, one entry per CDR3 protein. The sample includes under 400,000 distinct CDR3 sequences, roughly 20% seen only once; the top ten take roughly a sixth. Sequencing was done on a sample of blood. These receptors came from a woman aged 40 to 50 with Graves' ophthalmopathy.

V is TRBV6-1 and J is TRBJ1-1, with a weak D call TRBD1 (6 bases). The CDR3 sequence is 14 residues long. Per the germline V gene, CDR1 is MNHNS and CDR2 is SASEGT. V was pared by 5 bases and J by 5 bases, with 15 bases between. The CDR3 sequence: CASSPSGGVTEAFF. CDR3 DNA sequence: TGTGCCAGCAGTCCAAGCGGGGGCGTGACTGAAGCTTTCTTT.

This clonotype came up many times. This sequence joins TRBV11-2 and TRBJ2-5, with D possibly called TRBD1 or TRBD2 (6 bases each). Trimming stripped 5 bases from V and 4 bases from J, with 14 bases between. CDR1 is SGHAT and CDR2 is FQNNGV in the germline V gene. This CDR3 region has 14 residues. CDR3 protein: CASSPTSRGETQYF. CDR3 nucleotides: TGTGCCAGCAGCCCTACTAGCAGGGGAGAGACCCAGTACTTC.

This clonotype was observed at least ten times. The chain combines TRBV12-3 or TRBV12-4 with TRBJ2-7, with D perhaps given as TRBD1 or TRBD2 (5 bases each). V lost 5 bases and J 3 bases, leaving 14 bases between the germline ends. The CDR3 length is 14 residues. The CDR3 region is CASSAGTEYYEQYF. In DNA, the CDR3 is TGTGCCAGCAGTGCCGGGACCGAATACTACGAGCAGTACTTC.

This clonotype was counted a few times. This chain joins TRBV10-3 and TRBJ1-1; a possible D gene is TRBD1 (6 bases). V shed 3 bases and J shed 1 base, with 21 bases lying between them. Germline CDR1 and CDR2: ENHRY and SYGVKD. The CDR3 consists of 18 residues. The CDR3 protein is CAISEELGGLSGNTEAFF. CDR3 coding DNA: TGTGCCATCAGTGAAGAGTTGGGGGGCCTTTCCGGGAACACTGAAGCTTTCTTT.

Many counts were recorded for this clonotype. The chain links TRBV6-5 to TRBJ2-7; maybe TRBD1 (6 bases). Germline values: CDR1 MNHEY, CDR2 SVGAGI. V shed 2 bases and J shed 3 bases, with 17 bases lying between them. This CDR3 spans 16 amino acids. CDR3 sequence reads: CASSYLGTIGLYEQYF. As DNA, the CDR3 is TGTGCCAGCAGTTACCTCGGGACAATAGGTCTCTACGAGCAGTACTTC.

This clonotype has a count of ten or more. The V and J genes are TRBV10-3 and TRBJ2-5; D is perhaps TRBD1 (5 bases). The V end lost 4 bases, the J end lost 2 bases, and 8 bases lay between the germline ends. Looked up from germline, CDR1 is ENHRY and CDR2 is SYGVKD. The CDR3 totals 13 residues. The DNA of the CDR3 is TGTGCCATCAGTGGTTCAGGGCAAGAGACCCAGTACTTC. This sequence encodes CAISGSGQETQYF.

This clonotype has ten or more counts. V gene TRBV20-1 combines with J gene TRBJ1-1; a possible D gene is TRBD1 (5 bases). V gave up 3 bases and J gave up 6 bases, with 14 bases separating them. CDR3 size: 13 residues. Looked up from germline, CDR1 is DFQATT and CDR2 is SNEGSKA (reference sequence). CDR3 nucleotide sequence: TGCAGTGCTAGTCCCCCTTGGGGCGCTGAAGCTTTCTTT. Its protein product is CSASPPWGAEAFF.

This clonotype showed up many times. In nucleotides, the CDR3 is TGTGCCAGCAGTTACTCGACGGGTTTAGAGCCCCAGCATTTT. Protein sequence: CASSYSTGLEPQHF. The V and J genes are TRBV6-5 and TRBJ1-5; unclear D gene. CDR3 length equals 14 residues. Germline assignment: CDR1 MNHEY and CDR2 SVGAGI. V dropped 0 bases and J dropped 8 bases, with 11 bases sitting between them.

There are many counts of this clonotype. The chain is built from TRBV4-2 and TRBJ2-5; D not certain. Germline lookup yields CDR1 LGHNA and CDR2 YNFKEQ. The V and J ends lost 5 bases and 1 base respectively, with 14 bases between them. This CDR3 is 15 amino acids long. CDR3 nucleotide sequence: TGTGCCAGCAGCTCTACGGCGACGGCCCAAGAGACCCAGTACTTC. Its translation is CASSSTATAQETQYF.

The CDR3 DNA reads as TGTGCCAGCAGAAGTACAGGGTGGAGCACTGAAGCTTTCTTT. Protein product: CASRSTGWSTEAFF. The V and J genes are TRBV6-4 and TRBJ1-1, with a weak D call TRBD1 (6 bases). The ends were cut back, 6 bases at V and 4 bases at J, with 15 bases in the middle. The CDR3 runs to 14 residues. Germline values: CDR1 MRHNA, CDR2 SNTAGT.

This clonotype was recorded many times. A much larger clone differs from this one at a single base, so this may be a read error. The chain recombines TRBV19 with TRBJ1-1; 7 bases are shared with TRBD1. Trimming at V came to 6 bases and at J to 3 bases, leaving 10 bases not matched to a gene. This CDR3 has 15 residues. Germline-derived CDR1 and CDR2 are LNHDA and SQIVND (reference sequence). CDR3 coding DNA: TGTGCCAGTAGGCCCCCGGGACAGAGGGACACTGAAGCTTTCTTT. Amino acids: CASRPPGQRDTEAFF.

This clonotype has a count of ten or more. J is TRBJ1-2 and V is TRBV28; unclear D gene. The V and J ends lost 3 bases and 5 bases respectively, with 10 bases between them. CDR3 length: 13 residues. The germline V gene encodes CDR1 MDHEN and CDR2 SYDVKM. Here the CDR3 reads CASSFRGRYGYTF. The CDR3 bases are TGTGCCAGCAGTTTCCGGGGTAGATATGGCTACACCTTC.

At least ten counts were recorded for this clonotype. The V gene is TRBV10-3, the J gene TRBJ1-2; perhaps TRBD1 as D (6 bases). The germline V gene encodes CDR1 ENHRY and CDR2 SYGVKD. The CDR3 has 13 amino acids. Deletions cut 11 bases from V and 1 base from J, with 14 bases between. The CDR3 spells CAATGQINYGYTF. CDR3 in DNA: TGTGCCGCGACGGGACAAATTAACTATGGCTACACCTTC.

This clonotype has a handful of counts. This chain connects TRBV7-2 to TRBJ2-7; TRBD1 agrees at 7 bases. After removal of 6 bases from V and 2 bases from J, the junction contained 10 bases not matched to a gene. This CDR3 spans 15 amino acids. From germline, CDR1 is SGHTA and CDR2 FQGNSA. The CDR3 DNA sequence: TGTGCCAGCAGTCAGCCGGGACAGAGAACCTACGAGCAGTACTTC. As protein: CASSQPGQRTYEQYF.

The chain links TRBV9 to TRBJ2-4, with 8 bases lining up with TRBD1. The CDR3 is made up of 15 amino acids. The V and J ends lost 0 bases and 7 bases, in that order; junction bases with no gene match: 6. Germline CDR1 SGDLS, CDR2 YYNGEE. The DNA of the CDR3 is TGTGCCAGCAGCGTAGCGGCAGGGGGCTTGAACATTCAGTACTTC. Its translation is CASSVAAGGLNIQYF.

This clonotype showed up many times. V is TRBV29-1 and J is TRBJ1-1; a weak D match, TRBD1 (5 bases). Germline assignment: CDR1 SQVTM and CDR2 ANQGSEA. This CDR3 comprises 12 residues. V was shortened by 3 bases and J by 8 bases, with 13 bases between the two germline ends. The CDR3 is CSVDLEGPEAFF. The DNA for the CDR3 is TGCAGCGTTGATTTGGAGGGGCCCGAAGCTTTCTTT. Drawing the rest from reference TRBV29-1 and TRBJ1-1, the complete variable domain is SAVISQKPSRDICQRGTSLTIQCQVDSQVTMMFWYRQQPGQSLTLIATANQGSEATYESGFVIDKFPISRPNLTFSTLTVSNMSPEDSSIYLCSVDLEGPEAFFGQGTRLTVV.

This clonotype was recorded many times. The chain recombines TRBV29-1 with TRBJ1-1; TRBD1 might be the D (6 bases). Germline assignment: CDR1 SQVTM and CDR2 ANQGSEA. The ends were cut back, 5 bases at V and 2 bases at J, with 15 bases in the middle. The CDR3 is 14 residues long. The CDR3 region is CSVTIRGGNTEAFF. DNA for the CDR3: TGCAGCGTTACAATCCGGGGGGGCAACACTGAAGCTTTCTTT.

This clonotype was counted at least ten times. The CDR3 bases are TGCAGCGTTGGGGACGGAAGATACGAGCAGTACTTC. It encodes CSVGDGRYEQYF. This sequence joins TRBV29-1 and TRBJ2-7, with D perhaps assigned TRBD1 or TRBD2 (5 bases each). Trimming pared 4 bases from V and 4 bases from J, leaving 11 bases between. CDR3 length: 12 residues. Germline V gene sequence: CDR1 SQVTM, CDR2 ANQGSEA.

There are many counts of this clonotype. This rearrangement joins TRBV29-1 to TRBJ1-1; D gene uncertain. Germline V gene lookup returns CDR1 SQVTM and CDR2 ANQGSEA. V lost 0 bases and J lost 10, with 0 bases in between. The CDR3 extends over 8 amino acids. CDR3 sequence: CSVEEAFF. CDR3 sequence (DNA): TGCAGCGTTGAAGAAGCTTTCTTT. Together with reference TRBV29-1 and TRBJ1-1, the CDR3 gives the full variable domain: SAVISQKPSRDICQRGTSLTIQCQVDSQVTMMFWYRQQPGQSLTLIATANQGSEATYESGFVIDKFPISRPNLTFSTLTVSNMSPEDSSIYLCSVEEAFFGQGTRLTVV.

This clonotype came up many times. The chain uses TRBV28 and TRBJ1-2; D gene unclear. Between the trimmed V and J ends, which lost 5 bases and 1 base, there was a span of 11 bases. Germline CDR1 and CDR2: MDHEN and SYDVKM. The CDR3 sequence is 14 residues long. The CDR3 reads CASSVGPFNYGYTF. The CDR3 nucleotides read TGTGCCAGCAGTGTTGGACCCTTTAACTATGGCTACACCTTC.

This clonotype was observed at least ten times. The genes are TRBV7-9 and TRBJ2-2; no clear D gene. The CDR3 totals 13 residues. Germline V gives CDR1 SEHNR, CDR2 FQNEAQ (reference sequence). Trimming stripped 3 bases from V and 6 bases from J, with 8 bases between. The CDR3 loop is CASSFLASGELFF. DNA for the CDR3: TGTGCCAGCAGCTTCTTGGCGTCCGGGGAGCTGTTTTTT.

This clonotype was detected many times. The chain uses TRBV20-1 and TRBJ1-1, with D uncertain. V was pared by 3 bases and J by 10 bases, with 9 bases between. CDR3 length: 10 residues. CDR1 is DFQATT and CDR2 is SNEGSKA in the germline V gene (reference sequence). The CDR3 sequence is CSARREGAFF. CDR3 sequence (DNA): TGCAGTGCTAGGAGGGAAGGAGCTTTCTTT.

The chain links TRBV19 to TRBJ1-1; no clear D. V shed 6 bases and J shed 1 base, with 15 bases lying between them. The V gene's germline CDR1 is LNHDA and CDR2 SQIVND (reference sequence). The CDR3 spans 15 residues. The DNA of the CDR3 is TGTGCCAGTAGGAAGCCATCGAGCACGAACACTGAAGCTTTCTTT. Protein sequence: CASRKPSSTNTEAFF.

As regards this clonotype: This sequence may be a read error, since a much larger clone differs from it by one base. The genes are TRBV20-1 and TRBJ1-1; D call uncertain. Germline V gives CDR1 DFQATT, CDR2 SNEGSKA (reference sequence). V was trimmed by 6 bases and J by 1 base, leaving 15 bases between them. The CDR3 is made up of 14 amino acids. The CDR3 region is CSAIQTPTNTEAFF. In nucleotides, the CDR3 is TGCAGTGCCATCCAGACACCCACGAACACTGAAGCTTTCTTT.

This clonotype was counted ten times or more. This sequence joins TRBV10-2 and TRBJ1-1; no clear D gene. There are 13 residues in the CDR3. Trimming took 6 bases from V and 2 from J, leaving 10 bases between them. Germline V gives CDR1 WSHSY, CDR2 SAAADI. The CDR3 is CASSPYLNTEAFF. Written as DNA, the CDR3 is TGCGCCAGCAGCCCCTACCTAAACACTGAAGCTTTCTTT.

This clonotype has ten or more counts. This chain connects TRBV6-1 to TRBJ1-3; D remains ambiguous. Germline lookup yields CDR1 MNHNS and CDR2 SASEGT. The CDR3 is 12 amino acids. Trimming cost V 3 bases and J 1 base, with 1 base left between them. The CDR3 bases are TGTGCCAGCAGTGAGTCTGGAAACACCATATATTTT. As protein: CASSESGNTIYF.

A note on this clonotype: This may stem from a read error, because a much larger clone lies one nucleotide away. This chain connects TRBV12-3 or TRBV12-4 to TRBJ1-1, with D maybe TRBD1 (6 bases). This CDR3 contains 13 residues. CDR3 DNA: TGTGCCAGCAGTACCTCCAGGGGTACTGGAGCTTTCTTT. Translating it yields CASSTSRGTGAFF.

This clonotype was seen many times. CDR3 in DNA: TGTGCCAGCAGTCCGGGGAATTCACCCCTCCACTTT. Its protein product is CASSPGNSPLHF. The chain is built from TRBV28 and TRBJ1-6; D is undetermined. V lost 5 bases to trimming and J lost 7 bases, with 6 bases between them. Germline values: CDR1 MDHEN, CDR2 SYDVKM. This CDR3 contains 12 residues.

There are many counts of this clonotype. The chain uses TRBV12-3 or TRBV12-4 and TRBJ1-5; TRBD1 agrees at 7 bases. Losses at the gene ends were 1 base for V and 0 bases for J; bases not matched to a gene: 0. The CDR3 covers 15 residues. The CDR3 here is CASSLGTGSNQPQHF. DNA of the CDR3: TGTGCCAGCAGTTTAGGGACAGGTAGCAATCAGCCCCAGCATTTT.

The sample holds many counts of this clonotype. The V gene is TRBV28, the J gene TRBJ2-5, with a tentative D call TRBD2 (5 bases). V lost 1 base and J 5 bases, leaving 14 bases between the germline ends. The CDR3 is 15 amino acids. In germline, CDR1 is MDHEN, CDR2 SYDVKM. As DNA, the CDR3 is TGTGCCAGCAGTTTATTCCTTGGGCGCGGGGAGACCCAGTACTTC. It codes for CASSLFLGRGETQYF.